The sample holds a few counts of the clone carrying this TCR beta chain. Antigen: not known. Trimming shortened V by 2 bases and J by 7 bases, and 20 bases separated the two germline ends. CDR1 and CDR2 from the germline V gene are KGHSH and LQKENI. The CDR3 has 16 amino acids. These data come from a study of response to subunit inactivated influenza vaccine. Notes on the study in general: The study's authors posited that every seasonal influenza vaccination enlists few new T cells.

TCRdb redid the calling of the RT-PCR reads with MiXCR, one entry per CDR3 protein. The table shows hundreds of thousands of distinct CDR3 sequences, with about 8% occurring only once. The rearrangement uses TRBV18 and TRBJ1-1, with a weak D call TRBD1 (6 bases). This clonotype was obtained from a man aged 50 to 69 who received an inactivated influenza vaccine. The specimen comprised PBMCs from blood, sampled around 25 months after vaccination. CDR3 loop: CASSPNRDPLVDEAFF. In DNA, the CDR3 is TGTGCCAGCTCACCAAACAGGGATCCCCTTGTTGATGAAGCTTTCTTT.